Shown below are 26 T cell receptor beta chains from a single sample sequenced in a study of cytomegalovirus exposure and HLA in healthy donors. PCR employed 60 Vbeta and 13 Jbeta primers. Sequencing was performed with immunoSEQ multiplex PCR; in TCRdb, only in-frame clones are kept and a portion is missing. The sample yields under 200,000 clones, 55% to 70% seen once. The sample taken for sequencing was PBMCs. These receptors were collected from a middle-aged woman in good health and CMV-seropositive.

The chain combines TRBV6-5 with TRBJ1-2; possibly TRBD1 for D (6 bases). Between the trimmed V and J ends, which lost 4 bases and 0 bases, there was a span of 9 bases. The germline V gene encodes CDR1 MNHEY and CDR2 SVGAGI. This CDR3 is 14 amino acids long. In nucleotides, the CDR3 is TGTGCCAGCAGTTTACAGGGTTCTAACTATGGCTACACCTTC. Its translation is CASSLQGSNYGYTF.

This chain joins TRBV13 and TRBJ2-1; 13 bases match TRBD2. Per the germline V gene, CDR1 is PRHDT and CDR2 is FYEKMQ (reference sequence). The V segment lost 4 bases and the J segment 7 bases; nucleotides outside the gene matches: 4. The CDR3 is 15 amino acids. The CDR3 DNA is TGTGCCAGCAGCTCCGGGACTAGCGGGGTAAATGAGCAGTTCTTC. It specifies CASSSGTSGVNEQFF.

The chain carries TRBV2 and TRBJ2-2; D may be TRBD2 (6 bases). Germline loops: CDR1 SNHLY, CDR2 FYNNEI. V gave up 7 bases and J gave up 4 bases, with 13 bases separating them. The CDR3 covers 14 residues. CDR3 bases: TGTGCCAGCATCAGTGAGGGAGGCACCGGGGAGCTGTTTTTT. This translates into CASISEGGTGELFF.

The CDR3 DNA sequence: TGTGCCAGCAGCGTAGCTGTAGACGGGGAGCTGTTTTTT. Encoded protein: CASSVAVDGELFF. This chain connects TRBV9 to TRBJ2-2; the D is unclear. Germline loops: CDR1 SGDLS, CDR2 YYNGEE. CDR3 length: 13 amino acids. Trimming took 0 bases from V and 7 from J, leaving 7 bases between them. The full variable domain, its missing parts supplied by reference TRBV9 and TRBJ2-2, is DSGVTQTPKHLITATGQRVTLRCSPRSGDLSVYWYQQSLDQGLQFLIQYYNGEERAKGNILERFSAQQFPDLHSELNLSSLELGDSALYFCASSVAVDGELFFGEGSRLTVL.

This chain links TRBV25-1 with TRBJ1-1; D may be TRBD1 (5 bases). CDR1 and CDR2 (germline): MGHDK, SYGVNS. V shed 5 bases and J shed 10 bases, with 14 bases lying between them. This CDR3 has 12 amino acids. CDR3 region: CASSPRGVTAFF. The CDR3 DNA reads TGTGCCAGCAGTCCTCGGGGGGTCACAGCTTTCTTT.

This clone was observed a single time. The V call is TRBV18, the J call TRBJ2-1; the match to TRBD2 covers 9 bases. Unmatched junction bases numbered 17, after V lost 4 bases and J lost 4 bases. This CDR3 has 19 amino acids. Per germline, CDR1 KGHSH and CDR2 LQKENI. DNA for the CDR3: TGTGCCAGCTCACGTCAAAAAACAGCCCTAGCGGGGAGATACAATGAGCAGTTCTTC. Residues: CASSRQKTALAGRYNEQFF.

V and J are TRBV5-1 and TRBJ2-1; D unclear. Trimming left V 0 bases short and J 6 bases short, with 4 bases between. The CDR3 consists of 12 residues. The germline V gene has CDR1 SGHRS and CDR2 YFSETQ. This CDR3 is CASSLALNEQFF. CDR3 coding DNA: TGCGCCAGCAGCTTGGCTCTCAATGAGCAGTTCTTC.

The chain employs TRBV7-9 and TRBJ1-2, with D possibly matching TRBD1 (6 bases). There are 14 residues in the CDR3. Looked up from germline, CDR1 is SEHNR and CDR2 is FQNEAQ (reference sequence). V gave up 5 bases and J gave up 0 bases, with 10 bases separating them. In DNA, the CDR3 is TGTGCCAGCAGCCCATGGACAGCTAACTATGGCTACACCTTC. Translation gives CASSPWTANYGYTF.

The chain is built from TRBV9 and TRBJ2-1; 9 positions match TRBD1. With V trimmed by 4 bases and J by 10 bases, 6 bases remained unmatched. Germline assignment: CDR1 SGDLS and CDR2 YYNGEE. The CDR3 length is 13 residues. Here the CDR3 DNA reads TGTGCCAGCAGCACACGGACAGGGGACGAGCAGTTCTTC. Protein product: CASSTRTGDEQFF.

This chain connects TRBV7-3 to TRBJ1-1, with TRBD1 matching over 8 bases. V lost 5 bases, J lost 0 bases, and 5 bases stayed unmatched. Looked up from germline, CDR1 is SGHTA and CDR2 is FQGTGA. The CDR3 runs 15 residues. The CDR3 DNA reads TGTGCCAGCAGCCCGGGACAGGTCATGAACACTGAAGCTTTCTTT. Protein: CASSPGQVMNTEAFF.

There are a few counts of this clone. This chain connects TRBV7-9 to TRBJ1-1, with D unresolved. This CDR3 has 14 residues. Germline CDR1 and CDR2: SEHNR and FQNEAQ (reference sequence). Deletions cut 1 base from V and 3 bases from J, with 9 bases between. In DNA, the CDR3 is TGTGCCAGCAGCTTAGGAGTTCGAGACACTGAAGCTTTCTTT. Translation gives CASSLGVRDTEAFF.

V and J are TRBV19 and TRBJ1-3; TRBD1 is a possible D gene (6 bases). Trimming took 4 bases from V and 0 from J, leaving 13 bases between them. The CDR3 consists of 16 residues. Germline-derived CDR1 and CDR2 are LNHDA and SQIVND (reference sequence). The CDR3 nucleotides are TGTGCCAGTAGTAGCGACAGGACCTACTCTGGAAACACCATATATTTT. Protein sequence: CASSSDRTYSGNTIYF.

CDR3: CSVLAASYNEQFF. The CDR3, as DNA: TGCAGCGTTTTAGCGGCATCCTACAATGAGCAGTTCTTC. The chain employs TRBV29-1 and TRBJ2-1, with a possible D match to TRBD2 (6 bases). Per germline, CDR1 SQVTM and CDR2 ANQGSEA. With 5 bases removed from V and 1 base from J, the gap between germline ends came to 9 bases. The CDR3 is made up of 13 amino acids.

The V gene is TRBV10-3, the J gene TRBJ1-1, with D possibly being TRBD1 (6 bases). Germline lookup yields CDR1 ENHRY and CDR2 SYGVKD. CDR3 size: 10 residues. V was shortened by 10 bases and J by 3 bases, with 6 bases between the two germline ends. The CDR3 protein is CATGDTEAFF. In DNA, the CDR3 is TGTGCCACAGGGGACACTGAAGCTTTCTTT.

CDR3 loop: CASSLGQRNTEAFF. CDR3 bases: TGCGCCAGCAGCTTGGGGCAGCGGAACACTGAAGCTTTCTTT. The rearrangement uses TRBV5-1 and TRBJ1-1; D gene ambiguous. CDR1 SGHRS and CDR2 YFSETQ come from the germline V gene. The CDR3 runs to 14 residues. V shed 0 bases and J shed 1 base, with 7 bases lying between them. Combining the CDR3 with reference TRBV5-1 and TRBJ1-1 gives the whole variable domain KAGVTQTPRYLIKTRGQQVTLSCSPISGHRSVSWYQQTPGQGLQFLFEYFSETQRNKGNFPGRFSGRQFSNSRSEMNVSTLELGDSALYLCASSLGQRNTEAFFGQGTRLTVV.

CDR3 loop: CASSFLAGELETQYF. The CDR3 DNA reads as TGCGCCAGCAGCTTCCTAGCGGGGGAGCTAGAGACCCAGTACTTC. V usage is TRBV5-1 and J usage is TRBJ2-5; 10 bases map to TRBD2. V trimming: 2 bases; J trimming: 4 bases; junction bases outside the gene matches: 5. This CDR3 has 15 amino acids. Germline lookup yields CDR1 SGHRS and CDR2 YFSETQ.

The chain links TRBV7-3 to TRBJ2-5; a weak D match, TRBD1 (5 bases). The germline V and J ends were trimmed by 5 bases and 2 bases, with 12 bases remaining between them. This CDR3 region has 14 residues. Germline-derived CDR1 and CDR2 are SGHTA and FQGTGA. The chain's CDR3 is CASSTQGGQETQYF. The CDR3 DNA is TGTGCCAGCAGCACGCAGGGTGGGCAAGAGACCCAGTACTTC.

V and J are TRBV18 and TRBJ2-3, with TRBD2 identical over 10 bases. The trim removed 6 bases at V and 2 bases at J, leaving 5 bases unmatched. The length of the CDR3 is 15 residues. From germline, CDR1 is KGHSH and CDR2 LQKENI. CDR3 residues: CASSQREGNTDTQYF. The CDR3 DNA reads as TGTGCCAGCTCTCAGCGGGAGGGAAACACAGATACGCAGTATTTT.

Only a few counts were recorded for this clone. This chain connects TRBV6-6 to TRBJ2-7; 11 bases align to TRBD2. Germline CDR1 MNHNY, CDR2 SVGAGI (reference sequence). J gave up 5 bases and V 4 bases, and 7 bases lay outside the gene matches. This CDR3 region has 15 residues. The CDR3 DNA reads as TGTGCCAGCAGTTCGGTAGCGGGAGGGTCCAACGAGCAGTACTTC. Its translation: CASSSVAGGSNEQYF.

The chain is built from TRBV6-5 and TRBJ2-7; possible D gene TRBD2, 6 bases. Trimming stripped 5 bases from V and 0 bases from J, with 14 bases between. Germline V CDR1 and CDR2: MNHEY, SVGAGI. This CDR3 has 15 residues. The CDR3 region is CASSQGGQSSYEQYF. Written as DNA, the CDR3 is TGTGCCAGCAGTCAGGGAGGTCAGAGCTCCTACGAGCAGTACTTC.

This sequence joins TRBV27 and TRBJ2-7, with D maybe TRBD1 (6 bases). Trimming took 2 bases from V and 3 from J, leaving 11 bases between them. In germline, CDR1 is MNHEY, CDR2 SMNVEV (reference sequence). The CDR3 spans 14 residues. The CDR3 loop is CASSLQGPHYEQYF. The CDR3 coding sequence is TGTGCCAGCAGTTTACAGGGGCCTCACTACGAGCAGTACTTC.

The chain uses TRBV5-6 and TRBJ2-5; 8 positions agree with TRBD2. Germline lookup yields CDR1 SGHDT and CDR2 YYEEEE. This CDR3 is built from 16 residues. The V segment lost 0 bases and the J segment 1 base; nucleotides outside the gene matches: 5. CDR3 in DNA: TGTGCCAGCAGCTTGGTGAGCGGGGGACCCCAAGAGACCCAGTACTTC. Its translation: CASSLVSGGPQETQYF. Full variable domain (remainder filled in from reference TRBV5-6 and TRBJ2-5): DAGVTQSPTHLIKTRGQQVTLRCSPKSGHDTVSWYQQALGQGPQFIFQYYEEEERQRGNFPDRFSGHQFPNYSSELNVNALLLGDSALYLCASSLVSGGPQETQYFGPGTRLLVL.

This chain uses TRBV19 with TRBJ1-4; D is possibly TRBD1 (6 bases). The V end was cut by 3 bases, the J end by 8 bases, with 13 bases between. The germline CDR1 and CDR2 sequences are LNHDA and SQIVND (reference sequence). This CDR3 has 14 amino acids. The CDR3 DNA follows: TGTGCCAGTAGTATGTTGGGGGCTGGGGAAAAACTGTTTTTT. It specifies CASSMLGAGEKLFF.

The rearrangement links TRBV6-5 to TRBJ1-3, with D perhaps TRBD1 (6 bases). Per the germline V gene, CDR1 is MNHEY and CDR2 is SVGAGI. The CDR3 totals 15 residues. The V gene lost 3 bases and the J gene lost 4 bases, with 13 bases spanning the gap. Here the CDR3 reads CASSYQGQSGNTIYF. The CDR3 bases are TGTGCCAGCAGTTATCAAGGACAGTCAGGAAACACCATATATTTT.

DNA of the CDR3: TGTGCCAGTAGTATCGAGGGATCACCCCTCCACTTT. Translation gives CASSIEGSPLHF. J is TRBJ1-6 and V is TRBV19; D is undetermined. Trimming removed 3 bases from V and 10 bases from J, with 7 bases in between. The CDR3 is made up of 12 amino acids. Looked up from germline, CDR1 is LNHDA and CDR2 is SQIVND (reference sequence).

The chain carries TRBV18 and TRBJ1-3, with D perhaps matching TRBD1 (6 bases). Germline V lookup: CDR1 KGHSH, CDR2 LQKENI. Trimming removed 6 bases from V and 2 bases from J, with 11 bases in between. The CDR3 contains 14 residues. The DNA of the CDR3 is TGTGCCAGCTCGGACCGGGACACTGGAAACACCATATATTTT. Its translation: CASSDRDTGNTIYF.